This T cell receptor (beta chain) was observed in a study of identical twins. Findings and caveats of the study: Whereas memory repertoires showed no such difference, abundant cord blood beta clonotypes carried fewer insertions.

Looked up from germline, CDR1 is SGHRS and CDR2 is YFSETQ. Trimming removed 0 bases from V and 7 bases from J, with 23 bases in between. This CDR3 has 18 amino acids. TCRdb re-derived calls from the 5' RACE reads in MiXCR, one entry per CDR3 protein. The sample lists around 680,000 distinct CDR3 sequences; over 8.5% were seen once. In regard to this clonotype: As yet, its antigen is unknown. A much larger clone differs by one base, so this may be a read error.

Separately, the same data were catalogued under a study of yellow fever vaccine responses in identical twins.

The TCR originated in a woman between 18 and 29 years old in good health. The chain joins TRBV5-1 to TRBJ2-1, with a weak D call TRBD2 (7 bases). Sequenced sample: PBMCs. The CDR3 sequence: CASSLDSTQAGAGNEQFF. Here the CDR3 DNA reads TGCGCCAGCAGCTTGGATTCTACCCAGGCGGGGGCAGGGAATGAGCAGTTCTTC.